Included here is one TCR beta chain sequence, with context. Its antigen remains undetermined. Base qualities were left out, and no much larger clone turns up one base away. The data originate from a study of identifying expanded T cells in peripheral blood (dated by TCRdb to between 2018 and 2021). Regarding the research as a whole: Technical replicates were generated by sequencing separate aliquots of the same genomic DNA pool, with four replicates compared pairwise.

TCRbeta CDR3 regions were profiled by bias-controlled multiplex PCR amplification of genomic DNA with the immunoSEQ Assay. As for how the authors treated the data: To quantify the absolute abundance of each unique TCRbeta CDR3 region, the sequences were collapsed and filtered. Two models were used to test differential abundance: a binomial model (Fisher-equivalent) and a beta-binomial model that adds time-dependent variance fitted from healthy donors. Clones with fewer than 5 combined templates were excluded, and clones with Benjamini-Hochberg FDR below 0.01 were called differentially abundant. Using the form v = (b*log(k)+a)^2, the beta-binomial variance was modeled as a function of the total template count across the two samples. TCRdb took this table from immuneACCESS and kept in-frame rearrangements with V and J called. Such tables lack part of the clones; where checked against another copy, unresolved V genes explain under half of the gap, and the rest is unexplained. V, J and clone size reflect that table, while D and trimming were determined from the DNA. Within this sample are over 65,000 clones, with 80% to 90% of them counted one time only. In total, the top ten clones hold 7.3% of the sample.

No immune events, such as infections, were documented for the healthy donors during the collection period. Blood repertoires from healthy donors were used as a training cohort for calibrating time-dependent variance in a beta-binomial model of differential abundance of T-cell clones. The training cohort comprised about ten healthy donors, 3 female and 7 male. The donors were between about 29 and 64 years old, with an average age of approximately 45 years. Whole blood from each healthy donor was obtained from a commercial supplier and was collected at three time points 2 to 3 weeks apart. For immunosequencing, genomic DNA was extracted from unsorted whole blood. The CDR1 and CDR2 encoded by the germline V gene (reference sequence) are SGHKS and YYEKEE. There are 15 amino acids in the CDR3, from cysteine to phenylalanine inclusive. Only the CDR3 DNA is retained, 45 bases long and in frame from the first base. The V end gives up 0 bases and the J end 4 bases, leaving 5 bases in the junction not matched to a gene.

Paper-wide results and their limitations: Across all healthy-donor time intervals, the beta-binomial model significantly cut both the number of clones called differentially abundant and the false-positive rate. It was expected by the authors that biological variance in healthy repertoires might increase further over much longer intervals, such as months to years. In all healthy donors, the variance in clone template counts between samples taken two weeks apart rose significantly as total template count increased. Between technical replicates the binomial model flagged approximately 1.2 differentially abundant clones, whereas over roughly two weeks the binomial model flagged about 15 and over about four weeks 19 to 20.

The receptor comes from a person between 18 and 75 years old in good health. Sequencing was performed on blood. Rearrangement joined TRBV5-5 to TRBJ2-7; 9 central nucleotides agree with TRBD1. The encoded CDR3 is CASSLAGDRVYEQYF. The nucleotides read TGTGCCAGCAGCTTGGCCGGGGACAGGGTTTACGAGCAGTACTTC.